One sample yielded the 3 T cell receptor beta chains listed below, sequenced in a study of CD8 T cells in ankylosing spondylitis. Study-level points and caveats: Ankylosing spondylitis blood appeared to carry a characteristic TCR beta motif of roughly 8 highly homologous variants.

TCRdb re-derived calls from the 5' RACE reads in MiXCR, one entry per CDR3 protein. The sample contains 330,000 or so distinct CDR3 sequences, roughly 8% of which appear only once. These receptors have no known antigen. Sequenced sample: blood, either unsorted or a sorted T cell fraction (not recorded which). All receptors come from a male donor with ankylosing spondylitis.

This clonotype occurred a few times. This chain links TRBV11-1 with TRBJ2-7; tentatively, D is TRBD2 (5 bases). With 2 bases removed from V and 3 bases from J, the gap between germline ends came to 20 bases. The CDR3 spans 17 residues. Per germline, CDR1 SGHAT and CDR2 FQDESV (reference sequence). The CDR3 nucleotides read TGTGCCAGCAGCTTAAACCGGGATTTCCGATCCTACTACGAGCAGTACTTC. It encodes CASSLNRDFRSYYEQYF.

The chain couples TRBV7-2 to TRBJ2-7; 12 bases are a match to TRBD2. Germline lookup yields CDR1 SGHTA and CDR2 FQGNSA. This CDR3 has 15 amino acids. J gave up 0 bases and V 6 bases, and 3 bases lay outside the gene matches. In nucleotides, the CDR3 is TGTGCCAGCAGGCCGACTAGCGGGAGCTCCTACGAGCAGTACTTC. Its translation is CASRPTSGSSYEQYF.

The CDR3 DNA is TGCGCCAGCAGTCCCGACGGGCGGAATCGAAACACCATATATTTT. It yields the protein CASSPDGRNRNTIYF. The chain uses TRBV5-1 and TRBJ1-3; D unclear. This CDR3 contains 15 residues. Germline loops: CDR1 SGHRS, CDR2 YFSETQ. Trimming cost V 5 bases and J 5 bases, with 17 bases left between them. Together with reference TRBV5-1 and TRBJ1-3, the CDR3 gives the full variable domain: KAGVTQTPRYLIKTRGQQVTLSCSPISGHRSVSWYQQTPGQGLQFLFEYFSETQRNKGNFPGRFSGRQFSNSRSEMNVSTLELGDSALYLCASSPDGRNRNTIYFGEGSWLTVV.